Sequencing of this T cell receptor beta chain was carried out in a study of beta chain features in type 1 diabetes. This clone showed up just a few times. Its antigen is not known. CD45RO/CCR7/CD25/CD127/CD95/CD27 separated CD4+ naive, central memory, regulatory and stem cell-like memory cells by sorting. Findings of the study overall: More deletions and fewer insertions at VDJ junctions were seen in type 1 diabetes patients. Researchers report that Type 1 diabetes patients had moderately but significantly shorter TCRB CDR3s across all four CD4+ subsets. Among patients, naive, central memory and Treg TCRB repertoires appeared more similar than among healthy donors.

The CDR3 is 15 residues long. From germline, CDR1 is MNHNY and CDR2 SVGAGI (reference sequence). Trimming removed 2 bases at V and 0 bases at J, with 8 bases between. TCRB transcripts that were expressed got sequenced, as all of the isolated RNA had been reverse transcribed. Sequencing was performed with immunoSEQ multiplex PCR; in TCRdb, only in-frame clones are kept and a portion is missing. Of 300,000 to 350,000 clones in the sample, roughly a fifth were seen once. The chain links TRBV6-6 to TRBJ1-3; the D gene is possibly TRBD1 (5 bases). Sample: naive CD4+ T cells from blood. The TCR comes from a young woman in good health. Written as DNA, the CDR3 is TGTGCCAGCAGTTACCAGGGCTCCTCTGGAAACACCATATATTTT. This translates into CASSYQGSSGNTIYF.